This T cell receptor (beta chain) derives from a study of blood T cell repertoires in COVID-19. This clone was observed a handful of times. TCRdb's table, derived via immunoSEQ multiplex PCR, lists solely in-frame clones and lacks some. The table lists about 140,000 clones, about four fifths of them singletons. Germline V gene sequence: CDR1 SGHRS, CDR2 YFSETQ. This CDR3 is built from 14 residues. V trimming: 5 bases; J trimming: 7 bases; junction bases outside the gene matches: 5. This TCR derives from a human donor in a cohort sampled during active COVID-19. The specimen sequenced was peripheral blood. The chain carries TRBV5-1 and TRBJ2-3; TRBD1 matches 12 bases. This CDR3 is CASRLGQGANTQYF. The CDR3 coding sequence is TGCGCCAGCAGACTGGGACAGGGGGCGAATACGCAGTATTTT. The complete variable domain, with remaining parts taken from reference TRBV5-1 and TRBJ2-3, reads KAGVTQTPRYLIKTRGQQVTLSCSPISGHRSVSWYQQTPGQGLQFLFEYFSETQRNKGNFPGRFSGRQFSNSRSEMNVSTLELGDSALYLCASRLGQGANTQYFGPGTRLTVL.